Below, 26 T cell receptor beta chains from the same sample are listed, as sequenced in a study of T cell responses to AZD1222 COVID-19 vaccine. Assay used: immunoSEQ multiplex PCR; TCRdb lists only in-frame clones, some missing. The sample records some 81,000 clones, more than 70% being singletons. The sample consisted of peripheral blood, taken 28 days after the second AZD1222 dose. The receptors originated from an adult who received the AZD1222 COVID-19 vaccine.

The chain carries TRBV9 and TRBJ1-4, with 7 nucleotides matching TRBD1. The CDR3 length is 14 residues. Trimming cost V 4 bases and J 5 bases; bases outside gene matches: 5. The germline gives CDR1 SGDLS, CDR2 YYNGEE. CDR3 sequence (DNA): TGTGCCAGCAGCCGGGACAGCAAGAATGAAAAACTGTTTTTT. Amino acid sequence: CASSRDSKNEKLFF.

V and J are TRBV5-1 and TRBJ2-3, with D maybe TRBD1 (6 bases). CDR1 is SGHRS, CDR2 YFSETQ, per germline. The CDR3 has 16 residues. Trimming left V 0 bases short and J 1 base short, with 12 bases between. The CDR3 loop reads CASSLEGVPGTDTQYF. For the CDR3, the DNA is TGCGCCAGCAGCTTGGAGGGGGTCCCGGGCACAGATACGCAGTATTTT.

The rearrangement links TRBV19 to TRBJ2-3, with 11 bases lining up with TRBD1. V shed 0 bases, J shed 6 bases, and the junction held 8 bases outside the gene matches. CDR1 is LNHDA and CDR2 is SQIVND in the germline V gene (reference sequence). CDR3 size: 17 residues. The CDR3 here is CASSIDNRDRGNDTQYF. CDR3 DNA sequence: TGTGCCAGTAGTATAGATAACAGGGACAGGGGGAATGATACGCAGTATTTT.

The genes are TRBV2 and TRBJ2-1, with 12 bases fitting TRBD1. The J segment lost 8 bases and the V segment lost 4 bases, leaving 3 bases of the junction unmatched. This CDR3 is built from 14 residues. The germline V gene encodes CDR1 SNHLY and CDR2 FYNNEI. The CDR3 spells CASSGGQGADEQFF. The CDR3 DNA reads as TGTGCCAGCAGTGGGGGACAGGGGGCGGATGAGCAGTTCTTC.

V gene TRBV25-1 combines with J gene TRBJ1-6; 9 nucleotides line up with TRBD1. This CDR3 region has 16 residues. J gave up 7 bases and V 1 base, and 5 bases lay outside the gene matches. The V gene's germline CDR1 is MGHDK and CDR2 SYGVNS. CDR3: CASSEWQGTGNSPLHF. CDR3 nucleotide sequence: TGTGCCAGCAGTGAATGGCAAGGGACAGGGAATTCACCCCTCCACTTT. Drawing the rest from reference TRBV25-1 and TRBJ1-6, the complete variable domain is EADIYQTPRYLVIGTGKKITLECSQTMGHDKMYWYQQDPGMELHLIHYSYGVNSTEKGDLSSESTVSRIRTEHFPLTLESARPSHTSQYLCASSEWQGTGNSPLHFGNGTRLTVT.

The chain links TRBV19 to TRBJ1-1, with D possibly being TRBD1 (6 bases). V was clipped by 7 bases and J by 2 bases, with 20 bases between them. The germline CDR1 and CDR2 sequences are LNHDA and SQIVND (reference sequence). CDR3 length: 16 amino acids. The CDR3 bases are TGTGCCAGTACCCTCGTAGCGGGACACGTTAACACTGAAGCTTTCTTT. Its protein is CASTLVAGHVNTEAFF.

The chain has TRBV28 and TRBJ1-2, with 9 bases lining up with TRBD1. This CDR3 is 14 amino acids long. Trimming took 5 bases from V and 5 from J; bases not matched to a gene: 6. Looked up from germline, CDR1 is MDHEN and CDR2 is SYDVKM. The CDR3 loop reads CASSSGGTGYGYTF. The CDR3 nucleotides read TGTGCCAGCAGTAGCGGGGGGACAGGGTATGGCTACACCTTC.

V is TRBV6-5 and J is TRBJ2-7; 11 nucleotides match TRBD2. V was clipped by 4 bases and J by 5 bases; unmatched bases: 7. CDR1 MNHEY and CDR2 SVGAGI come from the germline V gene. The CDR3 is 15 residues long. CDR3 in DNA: TGTGCCAGCAGTTCCAATCTAGCGGGAGGCAACGAGCAGTACTTC. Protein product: CASSSNLAGGNEQYF.

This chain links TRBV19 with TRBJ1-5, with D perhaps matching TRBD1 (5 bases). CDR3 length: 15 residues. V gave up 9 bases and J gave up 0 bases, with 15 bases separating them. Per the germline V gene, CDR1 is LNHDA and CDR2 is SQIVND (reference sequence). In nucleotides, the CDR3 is TGTGCCAGCTGGGGGTACACCATTAGCAATCAGCCCCAGCATTTT. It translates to CASWGYTISNQPQHF.

The CDR3 DNA sequence: TGCGCCAGCAGCCAAGGACTAGCGGGGGACTACGAGCAGTACTTC. This encodes CASSQGLAGDYEQYF. V usage is TRBV4-1 and J usage is TRBJ2-7; 12 positions match TRBD2. This CDR3 has 15 amino acids. Germline CDR1 reads MGHRA; CDR2 reads YSYEKL. V shed 1 base and J 3 bases; nucleotides not matched to a gene: 1.

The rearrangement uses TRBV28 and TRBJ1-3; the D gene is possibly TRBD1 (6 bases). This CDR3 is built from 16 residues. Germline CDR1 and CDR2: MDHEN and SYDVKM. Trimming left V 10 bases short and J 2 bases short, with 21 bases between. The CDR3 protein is CATLRVGGRTGNTIYF. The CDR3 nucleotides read TGTGCCACCCTACGGGTGGGGGGGCGGACTGGAAACACCATATATTTT.

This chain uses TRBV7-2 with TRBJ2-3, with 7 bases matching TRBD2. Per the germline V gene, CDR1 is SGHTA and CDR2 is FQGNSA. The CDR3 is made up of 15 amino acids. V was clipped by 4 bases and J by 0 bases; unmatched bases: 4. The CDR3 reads CASSSRLASTDTQYF. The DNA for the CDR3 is TGTGCCAGCAGCTCCCGACTAGCTAGCACAGATACGCAGTATTTT.

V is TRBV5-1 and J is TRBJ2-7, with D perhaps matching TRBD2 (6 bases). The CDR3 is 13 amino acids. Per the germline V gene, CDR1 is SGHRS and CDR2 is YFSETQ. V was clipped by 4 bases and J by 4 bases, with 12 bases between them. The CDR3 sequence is CASSAGLIYEQYF. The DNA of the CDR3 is TGCGCCAGCAGCGCGGGACTGATTTACGAGCAGTACTTC. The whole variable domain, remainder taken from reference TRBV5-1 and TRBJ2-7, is KAGVTQTPRYLIKTRGQQVTLSCSPISGHRSVSWYQQTPGQGLQFLFEYFSETQRNKGNFPGRFSGRQFSNSRSEMNVSTLELGDSALYLCASSAGLIYEQYFGPGTRLTVT.

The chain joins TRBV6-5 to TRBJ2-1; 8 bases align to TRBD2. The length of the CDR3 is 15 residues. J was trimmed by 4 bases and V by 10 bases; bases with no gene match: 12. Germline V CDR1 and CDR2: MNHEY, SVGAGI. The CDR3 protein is CATQMGAGGYNEQFF. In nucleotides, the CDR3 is TGTGCCACCCAGATGGGGGCGGGGGGTTACAATGAGCAGTTCTTC.

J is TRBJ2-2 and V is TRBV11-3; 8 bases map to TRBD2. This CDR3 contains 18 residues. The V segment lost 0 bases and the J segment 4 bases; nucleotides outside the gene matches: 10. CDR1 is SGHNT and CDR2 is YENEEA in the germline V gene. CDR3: CASSLDQSGSVVTGELFF. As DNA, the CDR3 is TGTGCCAGCAGCTTAGATCAAAGCGGGAGCGTGGTCACCGGGGAGCTGTTTTTT.

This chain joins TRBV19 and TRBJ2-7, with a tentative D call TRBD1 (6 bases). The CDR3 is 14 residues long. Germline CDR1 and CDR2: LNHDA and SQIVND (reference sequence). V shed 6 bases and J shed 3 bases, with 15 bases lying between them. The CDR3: CASRTSRGHYEQYF. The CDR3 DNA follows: TGTGCCAGTAGGACCAGCAGGGGTCACTACGAGCAGTACTTC.

CDR3 amino acids: CATRGSGGASTDTQYF. The CDR3 coding sequence is TGTGCCACAAGGGGTAGCGGGGGAGCTAGCACAGATACGCAGTATTTT. V and J are TRBV28 and TRBJ2-3, with 9 nucleotides matching TRBD2. V lost 10 bases and J lost 0; bases outside the gene matches: 11. There are 16 residues in the CDR3. Germline CDR1 is MDHEN and CDR2 is SYDVKM. The entire variable domain, with the rest obtained from reference TRBV28 and TRBJ2-3, is as follows: DVKVTQSSRYLVKRTGEKVFLECVQDMDHENMFWYRQDPGLGLRLIYFSYDVKMKEKGDIPEGYSVSREKKERFSLILESASTNQTSMYLCATRGSGGASTDTQYFGPGTRLTVL.

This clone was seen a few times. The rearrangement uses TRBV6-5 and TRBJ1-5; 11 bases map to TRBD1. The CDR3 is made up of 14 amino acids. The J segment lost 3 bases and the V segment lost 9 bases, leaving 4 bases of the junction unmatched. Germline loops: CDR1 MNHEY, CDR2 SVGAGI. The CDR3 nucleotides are TGTGCCAGTCGGACAGGGGGCAACAATCAGCCCCAGCATTTT. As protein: CASRTGGNNQPQHF.

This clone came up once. CDR3 region: CASSYPTSGGPKGGQYF. CDR3 sequence (DNA): TGTGCCAGCAGCTACCCGACTAGCGGGGGGCCTAAGGGTGGGCAGTATTTT. The gene calls are TRBV5-4 and TRBJ2-3; TRBD2 matches 13 bases. The CDR3 covers 17 residues. In germline, CDR1 is SGHNT, CDR2 YYREEE (reference sequence). J was trimmed by 11 bases and V by 3 bases; bases with no gene match: 15.

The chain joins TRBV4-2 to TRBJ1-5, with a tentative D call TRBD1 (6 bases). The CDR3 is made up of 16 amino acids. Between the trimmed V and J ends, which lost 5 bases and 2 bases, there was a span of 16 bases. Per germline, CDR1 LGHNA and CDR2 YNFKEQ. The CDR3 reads CASSSGQLLRNQPQHF. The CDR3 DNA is TGTGCCAGCAGCTCCGGACAGCTACTACGCAATCAGCCCCAGCATTTT.

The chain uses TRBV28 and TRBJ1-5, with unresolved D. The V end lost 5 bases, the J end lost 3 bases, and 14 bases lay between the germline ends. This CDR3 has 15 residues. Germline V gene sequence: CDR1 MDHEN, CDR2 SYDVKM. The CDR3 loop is CASSPPPAHNQPQHF. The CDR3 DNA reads TGTGCCAGCAGTCCGCCACCCGCCCACAATCAGCCCCAGCATTTT.

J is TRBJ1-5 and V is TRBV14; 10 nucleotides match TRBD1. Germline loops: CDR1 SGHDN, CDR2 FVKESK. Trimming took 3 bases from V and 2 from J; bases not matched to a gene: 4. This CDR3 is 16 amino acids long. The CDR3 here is CASSQTGGFGNQPQHF. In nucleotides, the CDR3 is TGTGCCAGCAGCCAGACAGGGGGCTTCGGCAATCAGCCCCAGCATTTT.

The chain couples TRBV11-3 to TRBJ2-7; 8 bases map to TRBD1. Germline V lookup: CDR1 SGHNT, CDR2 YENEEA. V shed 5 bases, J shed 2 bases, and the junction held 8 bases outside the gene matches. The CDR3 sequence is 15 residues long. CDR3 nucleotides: TGTGCCAGCAGCCCAGGGACAGGACCCGCCTACGAGCAGTACTTC. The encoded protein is CASSPGTGPAYEQYF.

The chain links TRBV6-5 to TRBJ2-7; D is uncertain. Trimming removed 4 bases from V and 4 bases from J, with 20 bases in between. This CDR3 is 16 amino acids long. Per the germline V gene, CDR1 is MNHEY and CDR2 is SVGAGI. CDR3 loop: CASSSDGPEVGYEQYF. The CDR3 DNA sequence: TGTGCCAGCAGTTCGGACGGACCCGAGGTGGGGTACGAGCAGTACTTC.

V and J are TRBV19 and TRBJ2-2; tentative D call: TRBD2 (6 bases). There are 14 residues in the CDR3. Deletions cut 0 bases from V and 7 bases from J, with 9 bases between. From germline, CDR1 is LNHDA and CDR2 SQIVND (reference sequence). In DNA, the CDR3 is TGTGCCAGTAGTATAGATCTGGGGGGCGGGGAGCTGTTTTTT. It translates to CASSIDLGGGELFF.

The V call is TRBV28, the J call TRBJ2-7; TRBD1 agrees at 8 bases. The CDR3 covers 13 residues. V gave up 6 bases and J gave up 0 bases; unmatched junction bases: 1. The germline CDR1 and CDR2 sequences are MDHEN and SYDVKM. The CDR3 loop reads CASRDRVSYEQYF. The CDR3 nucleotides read TGTGCCAGCAGGGACAGGGTCTCCTACGAGCAGTACTTC.